This T cell receptor beta chain was found in a study of CXCR3-negative and CXCR3-positive naive CD8 T cells. Study-level information: Every library held about 1.5 +/- 0.3 million TRB reads, and the total came to 130 million to 150 million.

The libraries of TRB cDNA were constructed through 5' RACE using UMI labels. TCRdb reprocessed the 5' RACE reads and keeps a single row for each CDR3 protein, giving no DNA. The sample data list roughly 39,000 distinct CDR3 sequences. General observations from the study: Both naive subsets had comparably high diversity; memory CD8+ cells much lower. With respect to TRBV-TRBJ usage, naive CXCR3-negative and CXCR3-positive cells were similar; memory differed.

The CDR3 loop spans 16 amino acids. Germline CDR1 and CDR2: SGHTA and FQGNSA. About this clonotype: Antigen specificity is unknown.

The rearrangement links TRBV7-2 to TRBJ2-1; TCRdb outputs TRBD1, but without DNA this stays unchecked. Sequenced sample: memory CD8+ T cells from blood. The clonotype originates from a human donor in good health. Some clones in this sample may be carry-over from other donors' samples. The CDR3 here is CASSLAQGETYNEQFF.